These 2 T cell receptor beta chains were all obtained from the same sample, sequenced in a study of beta chain features in type 1 diabetes. What was sequenced were expressed TCRB transcripts, since all of the isolated RNA had been reverse transcribed. TCRdb keeps only in-frame clones here, not all; method: immunoSEQ multiplex PCR. The sample records some 360,000 clones, less than 20% being singletons. Material for sequencing was naive CD4+ T cells from blood. These receptors all stem from a woman in her late teens or twenties in good health.

This clone turned up a few times. V usage is TRBV30 and J usage is TRBJ1-2; 8 positions match TRBD1. In germline, CDR1 is GTSNPN, CDR2 SVGIG (reference sequence). The trim removed 3 bases at V and 4 bases at J, leaving 7 bases unmatched. This CDR3 is built from 14 residues. CDR3 loop: CAWRQGAIIYGYTF. The CDR3 DNA follows: TGTGCCTGGAGGCAGGGGGCGATTATCTATGGCTACACCTTC. The whole variable domain, filled in from reference TRBV30 and TRBJ1-2, reads SQTIHQWPATLVQPVGSPLSLECTVEGTSNPNLYWYRQAAGRGLQLLFYSVGIGQISSEVPQNLSASRPQDRQFILSSKKLLLSDSGFYLCAWRQGAIIYGYTFGSGTRLTVV.

Details on this clone: Other DNA variants within this sample encode the same CDR3. The chain uses TRBV19 and TRBJ1-5; perhaps TRBD1 as D (5 bases). The V gene's germline CDR1 is LNHDA and CDR2 SQIVND (reference sequence). Trimming took off 4 bases at V and 4 bases at J, with 8 bases between the two ends. This CDR3 comprises 13 residues. CDR3 region: CASSRDRNQPQHF. The DNA for the CDR3 is TGTGCCAGTAGTAGAGACAGAAATCAGCCCCAGCATTTT.